This paragraph reports one T cell receptor (beta chain). The antigen remains undetermined. Samples of blood were obtained at baseline, on cycle 4 day 1, and on cycle 7 day 1. Germline CDR1 SGHKS, CDR2 YYEKEE (reference sequence). V was cut by 2 bases and J by 8 bases, with 16 bases left in between. The length of the CDR3 is 14 residues. Only in-frame clones appear in the TCRdb table, and some are missing; sequencing was by immunoSEQ multiplex PCR. The sample has 50,000 to 60,000 clones, 86% seen once. This record belongs to a study of OX40 agonist ivuxolimab in advanced cancers. Study in general: The patients got ivuxolimab, which is an agonistic anti-OX40 (CD134) antibody.

Study results and caveats: CD8+ T cells showed, on average, more clonal expansion than CD4+ cells. Both CD4+ and CD8+ T cell populations in blood had undergone clonal expansion by week 6 at 0.1 to 3.0 mg/kg.

The rearrangement uses TRBV5-5 and TRBJ1-2; the D is unclear. The source is an adult with an advanced solid tumor such as melanoma, head and neck, liver or kidney cancer. The sequencing here drew on CD4+ or CD8+ T cells sorted from blood, taken in a trial of the OX40 agonist ivuxolimab. CDR3 nucleotide sequence: TGTGCCAGCAGCTTTTCGGACTCGGTTGGGGGCTACACCTTC. The encoded protein is CASSFSDSVGGYTF. The whole variable domain, filled in from reference TRBV5-5 and TRBJ1-2, reads DAGVTQSPTHLIKTRGQQVTLRCSPISGHKSVSWYQQVLGQGPQFIFQYYEKEERGRGNFPDRFSARQFPNYSSELNVNALLLGDSALYLCASSFSDSVGGYTFGSGTRLTVV.